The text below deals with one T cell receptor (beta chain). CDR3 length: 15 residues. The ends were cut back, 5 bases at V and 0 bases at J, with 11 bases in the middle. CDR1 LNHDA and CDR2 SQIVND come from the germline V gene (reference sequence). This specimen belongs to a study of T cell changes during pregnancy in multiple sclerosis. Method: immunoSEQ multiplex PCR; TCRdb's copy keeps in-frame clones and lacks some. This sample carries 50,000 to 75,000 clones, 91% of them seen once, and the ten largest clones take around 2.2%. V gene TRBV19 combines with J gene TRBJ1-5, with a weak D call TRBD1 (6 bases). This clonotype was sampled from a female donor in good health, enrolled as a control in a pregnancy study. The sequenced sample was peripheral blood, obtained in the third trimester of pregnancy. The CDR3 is CASSPPGVSNQPQHF. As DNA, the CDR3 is TGTGCCAGTAGTCCCCCAGGGGTTAGCAATCAGCCCCAGCATTTT. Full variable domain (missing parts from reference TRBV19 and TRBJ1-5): DGGITQSPKYLFRKEGQNVTLSCEQNLNHDAMYWYRQDPGQGLRLIYYSQIVNDFQKGDIAEGYSVSREKKESFPLTVTSAQKNPTAFYLCASSPPGVSNQPQHFGDGTRLSIL.